A single sample is the source of the 9 T cell receptor beta chains below, sequenced in a study of follicular helper T cells after annual influenza vaccination. This sample's time point: 2015-2016 season, 7 days after influenza vaccination. Only in-frame clones appear in the TCRdb table, and some are missing; sequencing was by immunoSEQ multiplex PCR. This table has about 10,000 clones, less than 85% appearing once. Specimen: CXCR5- memory CD4+ T cells sorted from blood, collected 7 days after influenza vaccination. The origin of the receptors is an adult who received the influenza vaccine.

This clone came up once. This chain links TRBV5-1 with TRBJ1-4; a possible D gene is TRBD1 (5 bases). The length of the CDR3 is 17 residues. V lost 0 bases and J lost 3, with 15 bases in between. CDR1 SGHRS and CDR2 YFSETQ come from the germline V gene. CDR3 loop: CASSLAGGTLANEKLFF. CDR3 coding DNA: TGCGCCAGCAGCTTGGCTGGGGGAACTCTGGCTAATGAAAAACTGTTTTTT.

This chain links TRBV7-8 with TRBJ1-2; 9 bases match TRBD1. The J segment lost 5 bases and the V segment lost 1 base, leaving 2 bases of the junction unmatched. Germline values: CDR1 SGHVS, CDR2 FQNEAQ. The CDR3 length is 14 residues. CDR3: CASSLEGTGYGYTF. The CDR3 DNA reads as TGTGCCAGCAGCTTAGAAGGGACAGGGTATGGCTACACCTTC.

The rearrangement joins TRBV7-2 to TRBJ1-1; 9 bases fit TRBD1. Per germline, CDR1 SGHTA and CDR2 FQGNSA. The CDR3 sequence is 17 residues long. Unmatched junction bases numbered 12, after V lost 1 base and J lost 6 bases. The CDR3 protein is CASSLVPQGARTAEAFF. The CDR3 bases are TGTGCCAGCAGCTTAGTCCCACAGGGGGCAAGAACAGCTGAAGCTTTCTTT.

This clone was counted between two and nine times. CDR3 DNA: TGTGCCAGCAGTTTTCCTAGGTACGGTTCACCCCTCCACTTT. Amino acids: CASSFPRYGSPLHF. J is TRBJ1-6 and V is TRBV28, with D uncertain. The ends were cut back, 3 bases at V and 9 bases at J, with 12 bases in the middle. This CDR3 is built from 14 residues. The germline gives CDR1 MDHEN, CDR2 SYDVKM.

The gene calls are TRBV11-2 and TRBJ1-1; D unclear. The CDR3 is 14 amino acids. From germline, CDR1 is SGHAT and CDR2 FQNNGV. Trimming removed 1 base from V and 1 base from J, with 7 bases in between. The CDR3 protein is CASSLAVPNTEAFF. The CDR3 bases are TGTGCCAGCAGCTTAGCAGTTCCGAACACTGAAGCTTTCTTT.

This chain links TRBV7-2 with TRBJ1-3, with D possibly TRBD1 on 6 matching bases. The CDR3 sequence is 18 residues long. CDR1 is SGHTA, CDR2 FQGNSA, per germline. Trimming pared 2 bases from V and 1 base from J, leaving 18 bases between. CDR3 nucleotide sequence: TGTGCCAGCAGCTTATGGGCAGGGGAGCGAACTTCTGGAAACACCATATATTTT. This translates into CASSLWAGERTSGNTIYF.

This chain connects TRBV6-4 to TRBJ2-7; 12 positions agree with TRBD2. CDR1 and CDR2 (germline): MRHNA, SNTAGT. The junction had 6 bases not matched to a gene; V was cut back by 4 bases and J by 5 bases. This CDR3 comprises 15 residues. CDR3 residues: CASSVSWTSGNEQYF. CDR3 DNA sequence: TGTGCCAGCAGTGTAAGTTGGACTAGCGGGAACGAGCAGTACTTC.

J is TRBJ1-1 and V is TRBV10-1, with no clear D. CDR3 length: 12 residues. From germline, CDR1 is WNHNN and CDR2 SYGVQD (reference sequence). V lost 0 bases and J lost 5, with 4 bases in between. The CDR3 sequence: CASSESSTEAFF. CDR3 in DNA: TGCGCCAGCAGTGAGTCCTCGACTGAAGCTTTCTTT.

The chain links TRBV5-4 to TRBJ1-1; tentative D call: TRBD1 (5 bases). Trimming left V 4 bases short and J 4 bases short, with 14 bases between. The CDR3 runs 14 residues. Germline CDR1 SGHNT, CDR2 YYREEE (reference sequence). The CDR3 reads CASSLRDFSTEAFF. The CDR3 nucleotides read TGTGCCAGCAGCCTCAGGGATTTTAGCACTGAAGCTTTCTTT.